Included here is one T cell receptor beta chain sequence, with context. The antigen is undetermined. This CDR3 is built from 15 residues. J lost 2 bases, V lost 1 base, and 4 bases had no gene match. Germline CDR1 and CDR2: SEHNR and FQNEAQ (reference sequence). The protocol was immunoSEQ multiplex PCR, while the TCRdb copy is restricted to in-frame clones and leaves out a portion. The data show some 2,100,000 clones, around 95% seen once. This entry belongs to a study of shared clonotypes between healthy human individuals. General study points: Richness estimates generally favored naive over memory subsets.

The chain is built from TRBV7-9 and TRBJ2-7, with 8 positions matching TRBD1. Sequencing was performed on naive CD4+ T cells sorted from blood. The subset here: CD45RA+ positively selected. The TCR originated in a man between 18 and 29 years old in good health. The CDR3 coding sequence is TGTGCCAGCAGCTTAGGAGGGACAGGAGCCTACGAGCAGTACTTC. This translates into CASSLGGTGAYEQYF.